A single sample gave rise to the 28 T cell receptor beta chains below, sequenced in a study of blood T cells in healthy people across ages. The use of a sample-barcoded 5' primer and a J-beta primer mix characterized a second PCR of roughly 7 to 11 cycles. TCRdb reanalysed the 5' RACE reads using MiXCR and keeps one entry per CDR3 protein. The sample contains 850,000 to 1,100,000 distinct CDR3 sequences, roughly two fifths of which appear only once. The sample taken for sequencing was blood. The receptors were sampled from a man between 18 and 35 years old in good health.

This chain connects TRBV4-1 to TRBJ2-5, with D possibly matching TRBD1 (6 bases). The germline V gene encodes CDR1 MGHRA and CDR2 YSYEKL. Trimming removed 3 bases from V and 4 bases from J, with 12 bases in between. The CDR3 has 14 residues. CDR3 in amino acids: CASSHPRGVETQYF. The CDR3 nucleotides are TGCGCCAGCAGCCACCCCAGGGGAGTAGAGACCCAGTACTTC.

This clonotype was counted only a few times. The chain couples TRBV20-1 to TRBJ1-1, with unresolved D. Per the germline V gene, CDR1 is DFQATT and CDR2 is SNEGSKA (reference sequence). Trimming left V 6 bases short and J 8 bases short, with 25 bases between. CDR3 length: 15 residues. The CDR3 reads CSARSGVLSWSEAFF. The CDR3, as DNA: TGCAGTGCCCGAAGTGGCGTTTTGTCATGGTCGGAAGCTTTCTTT.

This clonotype was recorded a few times. The chain joins TRBV7-2 to TRBJ2-7; D not resolved. Trimming cost V 5 bases and J 0 bases, with 11 bases left between them. In germline, CDR1 is SGHTA, CDR2 FQGNSA. The CDR3 loop spans 14 amino acids. The CDR3 is CASSPTVSSYEQYF. The CDR3 DNA follows: TGTGCCAGCAGCCCGACGGTGAGCTCCTACGAGCAGTACTTC.

There are a few counts of this clonotype. V usage is TRBV7-9 and J usage is TRBJ2-1; the match to TRBD2 covers 9 bases. With V trimmed by 1 base and J by 3 bases, 7 bases remained unmatched. The CDR3 extends over 17 amino acids. The germline V gene has CDR1 SEHNR and CDR2 FQNEAQ (reference sequence). CDR3 protein: CASSLGGASGDYNEQFF. CDR3 nucleotides: TGTGCCAGCAGCTTAGGCGGGGCTAGCGGGGACTACAATGAGCAGTTCTTC.

This chain uses TRBV27 with TRBJ2-7, with D possibly matching TRBD1 (6 bases). Trimming removed 5 bases from V and 3 bases from J, with 11 bases in between. The germline gives CDR1 MNHEY, CDR2 SMNVEV (reference sequence). The CDR3 has 13 amino acids. The CDR3 DNA is TGTGCCAGCAGTCTCGGGACACACTACGAGCAGTACTTC. Translation: CASSLGTHYEQYF.

Many counts were recorded for this clonotype. The V and J genes are TRBV4-2 and TRBJ1-2; D is unresolved. The CDR3 is 13 amino acids. Trimming cost V 2 bases and J 5 bases, with 9 bases left between them. From germline, CDR1 is LGHNA and CDR2 YNFKEQ. The CDR3 here is CASSQRAAYGYTF. The CDR3 DNA reads TGTGCCAGCAGCCAACGGGCAGCTTATGGCTACACCTTC.

The chain is built from TRBV29-1 and TRBJ1-2, with 11 bases matching TRBD1. The CDR3 runs 16 residues. J lost 1 base, V lost 0 bases, and 4 bases had no gene match. Germline V gives CDR1 SQVTM, CDR2 ANQGSEA. The CDR3 spells CSVEDWGTGGNYGYTF. CDR3 nucleotide sequence: TGCAGCGTTGAAGATTGGGGGACAGGGGGTAACTATGGCTACACCTTC.

DNA of the CDR3: TGCGCCAGCAGCTTGGGACAGAAATCACCCCTCCACTTT. Its translation: CASSLGQKSPLHF. This chain connects TRBV5-1 to TRBJ1-6; D is possibly TRBD1 (5 bases). CDR1 and CDR2 from the germline V gene are SGHRS and YFSETQ. The length of the CDR3 is 13 residues. The V and J ends lost 0 bases and 10 bases respectively, with 8 bases between them.

This chain links TRBV7-9 with TRBJ2-5; weak D call: TRBD1 (5 bases). Matching the DNA end better, TRBJ2-7 makes the J call doubtful. The length of the CDR3 is 14 residues. CDR1 SEHNR and CDR2 FQNEAQ come from the germline V gene (reference sequence). The CDR3 DNA reads TGTGCCAGCAGCGCAGGACAAAACCCTTACGAGCAGTACTTC. This translates into CASSAGQNPYEQYF.

Concerning this clonotype itself: Mismatch with germline at one junction end may stem from a read error. The gene calls are TRBV7-2 and TRBJ1-2; maybe TRBD1 (5 bases). This CDR3 has 16 residues. The germline CDR1 and CDR2 sequences are SGHTA and FQGNSA. In DNA, the CDR3 is TGTGCCAGCAGCTTAGGTATCAAGGGGCTGTGGGATGGCTGCACCTTC. Translation: CASSLGIKGLWDGCTF. Filled out from reference TRBV7-2 and TRBJ1-2, the complete variable domain reads GAGVSQSPSNKVTEKGKDVELRCDPISGHTALYWYRQSLGQGLEFLIYFQGNSAPDKSGLPSDRFSAERTGGSVSTLTIQRTQQEDSAVYLCASSLGIKGLWDGCTFGSGTRLTVV.

This clonotype is a singleton in its sample. The V call is TRBV6-5, the J call TRBJ2-2; D remains unclear. V dropped 2 bases and J dropped 2 bases, with 6 bases sitting between them. This CDR3 contains 14 residues. In germline, CDR1 is MNHEY, CDR2 SVGAGI. CDR3 sequence reads: CASSYLINTGELFF. CDR3 coding DNA: TGTGCCAGCAGTTACCTCATTAACACCGGGGAGCTGTTTTTT.

The chain is built from TRBV12-3 or TRBV12-4 and TRBJ1-5; D is possibly TRBD1 (6 bases). The CDR3 runs to 15 residues. Trimming stripped 7 bases from V and 2 bases from J, with 15 bases between. The CDR3, as DNA: TGTGCCAGCACCACAGGGACGGTGGGCAATCAGCCCCAGCATTTT. This translates into CASTTGTVGNQPQHF.

This chain connects TRBV19 to TRBJ1-4; no firm D call. The CDR3 spans 13 residues. Germline V gives CDR1 LNHDA, CDR2 SQIVND (reference sequence). Trimming removed 5 bases from V and 3 bases from J, with 7 bases in between. The CDR3 coding sequence is TGTGCCAGTAGTTGGCAACCTAATGAAAAACTGTTTTTT. This encodes CASSWQPNEKLFF.

This clonotype turned up a few times. The chain joins TRBV12-3 or TRBV12-4 to TRBJ2-5, with D perhaps TRBD1 (6 bases). The DNA matches TRBJ2-7 better at its end, which makes the J call doubtful. CDR3 length equals 14 residues. CDR3 in DNA: TGTGCCAGCAGCCAGGGACACGCAAGCGACGAGCAGTACTTC. Protein sequence: CASSQGHASDEQYF.

This sequence joins TRBV29-1 and TRBJ2-1; maybe TRBD2 (6 bases). Near its end, the DNA agrees better with TRBJ2-7, so the J call may be wrong. This CDR3 contains 14 residues. The V gene's germline CDR1 is SQVTM and CDR2 ANQGSEA. CDR3 bases: TGCAGCGTCGGTGGCGGGAAGATCTACAATGAGCAGTACTTC. As protein: CSVGGGKIYNEQYF.

In its sample, this clonotype was seen a few times. The CDR3: CASTADRVPADGYTF. The CDR3 DNA follows: TGTGCCAGCACTGCGGACAGGGTTCCTGCGGATGGCTACACCTTC. The J gene is TRBJ1-2, the V gene TRBV2, with TRBD1 matching 8 bases. The CDR3 spans 15 residues. The V gene end was trimmed by 7 bases and the J gene end by 6 bases; junction bases not matched to a gene: 13. CDR1 SNHLY and CDR2 FYNNEI come from the germline V gene.

The gene calls are TRBV6-1 and TRBJ1-6; no reliable D call. V was trimmed by 3 bases and J by 9 bases, leaving 6 bases between them. CDR3 length equals 12 residues. Germline CDR1 reads MNHNS; CDR2 reads SASEGT. The CDR3 DNA follows: TGTGCCAGCAGTGAGTTGAGTTCACCCCTCCACTTT. This gives the protein CASSELSSPLHF.

This clonotype was observed a few times. V usage is TRBV12-3 or TRBV12-4 and J usage is TRBJ1-1; no firm D call. This CDR3 comprises 11 residues. V lost 4 bases, J lost 12 bases, and 12 bases lay in between. DNA of the CDR3: TGTGCCAGCAGTTCTCCCCGAGGTCCTTTCTTT. Translating gives CASSSPRGPFF.

In this sample, this clonotype turned up a few times. The J gene is TRBJ1-1, the V gene TRBV5-4, with D maybe TRBD1 (5 bases). CDR3 length: 14 amino acids. Trimming removed 2 bases at V and 8 bases at J, with 16 bases between. Germline assignment: CDR1 SGHNT and CDR2 YYREEE (reference sequence). CDR3 bases: TGTGCCAGCAGCTTTGAAGACAGCGAAACCGAAGCTTTCTTT. The encoded protein is CASSFEDSETEAFF.

This clonotype has just a few counts. The V gene is TRBV2, the J gene TRBJ1-4; a possible D gene is TRBD1 (5 bases). Per the germline V gene, CDR1 is SNHLY and CDR2 is FYNNEI. V lost 0 bases and J lost 8, with 19 bases in between. The CDR3 covers 17 residues. DNA of the CDR3: TGTGCCAGCAGTGAAGCAATGCAGCGGGGGTTGGAGGAAAAACTGTTTTTT. Its protein product is CASSEAMQRGLEEKLFF.

This clonotype was picked up many times. The chain couples TRBV12-3 or TRBV12-4 to TRBJ2-3, with TRBD1 matching over 10 bases. V was clipped by 5 bases and J by 1 base; unmatched bases: 3. This CDR3 has 15 amino acids. The CDR3 nucleotides are TGTGCCAGCAGTCGACAGGGGGCAGGCACAGATACGCAGTATTTT. As protein: CASSRQGAGTDTQYF.

This rearrangement joins TRBV25-1 to TRBJ2-7; no firm D call. The CDR3 totals 12 residues. Germline CDR1 and CDR2: MGHDK and SYGVNS. The V end lost 0 bases, the J end lost 5 bases, and 5 bases lay between the germline ends. CDR3 region: CASSEYRDEQYF. The CDR3 DNA is TGTGCCAGCAGTGAATATCGGGACGAGCAGTACTTC.

The table lists this clonotype with a few counts. V gene TRBV27 combines with J gene TRBJ1-2; D is uncertain. From germline, CDR1 is MNHEY and CDR2 SMNVEV (reference sequence). CDR3 size: 14 residues. The V gene lost 6 bases and the J gene lost 4 bases, with 15 bases spanning the gap. The CDR3 loop reads CASSAGGNLYGYTF. The CDR3, as DNA: TGTGCCAGCAGCGCAGGAGGGAACCTCTATGGCTACACCTTC.

Comment on this clonotype: This could be a read error, since a much larger clone is one nucleotide away. V usage is TRBV2 and J usage is TRBJ2-1; TRBD1 matches at 7 bases. From germline, CDR1 is SNHLY and CDR2 FYNNEI. This CDR3 is built from 14 residues. CDR3 DNA sequence: TGTGCCAGCAGGACAGGGAGCTCCTACAATGGGCAGTTCTTC. Residues: CASRTGSSYNGQFF. The complete variable domain, with remaining parts taken from reference TRBV2 and TRBJ2-1, reads EPEVTQTPSHQVTQMGQEVILRCVPISNHLYFYWYRQILGQKVEFLVSFYNNEISEKSEIFDDQFSVERPDGSNFTLKIRSTKLEDSAMYFCASRTGSSYNGQFFGPGTRLTVL.

This chain links TRBV7-2 with TRBJ2-6, with D unresolved. Germline CDR1 is SGHTA and CDR2 is FQGNSA. Trimming removed 1 base from V and 0 bases from J, with 16 bases in between. This CDR3 region has 19 residues. CDR3 amino acids: CASSLGALRRSSGANVLTF. The CDR3 bases are TGTGCCAGCAGCTTAGGCGCCCTCAGGCGGAGCTCTGGGGCCAACGTCCTGACTTTC. Drawing the rest from reference TRBV7-2 and TRBJ2-6, the complete variable domain is GAGVSQSPSNKVTEKGKDVELRCDPISGHTALYWYRQSLGQGLEFLIYFQGNSAPDKSGLPSDRFSAERTGGSVSTLTIQRTQQEDSAVYLCASSLGALRRSSGANVLTFGAGSRLTVL.

The rearrangement joins TRBV12-3 or TRBV12-4 to TRBJ2-1; the D is unclear. This CDR3 has 11 residues. Trimming took 1 base from V and 11 from J, leaving 6 bases between them. The CDR3 here is CASSLGRQQFF. The CDR3 bases are TGTGCCAGCAGTTTAGGGCGGCAGCAGTTCTTC.

In its sample, this clonotype was seen many times. This rearrangement joins TRBV3-1 to TRBJ2-1; D tentatively reads TRBD1 or TRBD2 (5 bases each). Germline loops: CDR1 LGHDT, CDR2 YNNKEL (reference sequence). V gave up 1 base and J gave up 0 bases, with 7 bases separating them. This CDR3 has 15 amino acids. CDR3 loop: CASSQGGSSYNEQFF. CDR3 in DNA: TGTGCCAGCAGCCAAGGGGGGAGCTCCTACAATGAGCAGTTCTTC.

This clonotype was counted between two and nine times. The V and J genes are TRBV20-1 and TRBJ1-5; perhaps TRBD1 as D (5 bases). V was clipped by 6 bases and J by 3 bases, with 15 bases between them. Germline V CDR1 and CDR2: DFQATT, SNEGSKA (reference sequence). The CDR3 is 14 amino acids. CDR3 in DNA: TGCAGTGCCACCTGGGGGGGTCCCAATCAGCCCCAGCATTTT. Its translation: CSATWGGPNQPQHF.